This T cell receptor beta chain originates from a study of blood T cells in healthy people across ages. Points from the study as a whole: Samples with more naive T cells showed higher observed beta diversity.

For this clonotype: Its antigen is undetermined.

CDR3 length: 13 residues. Together with a sample-barcoded 5' primer, a J-beta primer mix was included in a second PCR lasting about 6 to 12 cycles. TCRdb itself ran the 5' RACE reads through MiXCR, one entry per CDR3 protein. This sample yields hundreds of thousands of distinct CDR3 sequences, of which about 29% are seen a single time; 3.6% belongs to the top ten. This sample was also put to use in a study of T cells of mothers and their children.

The V and J genes are TRBV21-1 and TRBJ1-5. TRBV21-1 is a recognized pseudogene. This receptor was taken from a boy younger than 10 in good health. Sequencing input: blood. The CDR3 DNA reads TGTGCCAGCAGCAAAGCTGGGAATCAGCCCCAGCATTTT. Protein sequence: CASSKAGNQPQHF.